The sequence of this T cell receptor (beta chain) was determined in a study of blood T cell repertoires in COVID-19. Overall study context: The study drew acute and convalescent COVID-19 samples from the United States, Italy and Spain.

The CDR3 contains 12 residues. V lost 4 bases, J lost 7 bases, and 7 bases lay in between. Germline CDR1 reads KGHSH; CDR2 reads LQKENI. Sequencing used immunoSEQ multiplex PCR; TCRdb keeps in-frame clones, though not all of them. The sample contains 84,000 or so clones, more than 80% of which appear only once. The chain recombines TRBV18 with TRBJ2-2; no firm D call. This TCR came from a woman of 80 years or more with acute or convalescent COVID-19. The source material was peripheral blood. In DNA, the CDR3 is TGTGCCAGCTCACAACTTATCGGGGAGCTGTTTTTT. Its translation is CASSQLIGELFF.